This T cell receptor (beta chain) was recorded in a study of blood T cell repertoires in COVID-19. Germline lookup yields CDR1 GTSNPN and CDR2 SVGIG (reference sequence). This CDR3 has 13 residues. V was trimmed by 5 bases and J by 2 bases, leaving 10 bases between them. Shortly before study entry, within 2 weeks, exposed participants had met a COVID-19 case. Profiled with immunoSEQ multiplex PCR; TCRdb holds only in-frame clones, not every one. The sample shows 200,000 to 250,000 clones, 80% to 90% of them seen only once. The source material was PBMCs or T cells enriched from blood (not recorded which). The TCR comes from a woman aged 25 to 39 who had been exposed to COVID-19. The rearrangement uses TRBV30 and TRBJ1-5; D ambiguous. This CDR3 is CAWSKSGNQPQHF. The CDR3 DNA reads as TGTGCCTGGTCCAAGTCGGGCAATCAGCCCCAGCATTTT.